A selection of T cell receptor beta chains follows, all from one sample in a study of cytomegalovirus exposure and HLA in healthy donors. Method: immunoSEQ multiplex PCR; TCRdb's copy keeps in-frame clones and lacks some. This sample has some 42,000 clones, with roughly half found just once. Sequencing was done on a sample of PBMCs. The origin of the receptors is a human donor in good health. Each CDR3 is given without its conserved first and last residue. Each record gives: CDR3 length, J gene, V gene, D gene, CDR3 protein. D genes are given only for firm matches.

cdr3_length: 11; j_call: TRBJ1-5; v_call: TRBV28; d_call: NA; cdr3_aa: ASSFEDLRPQH
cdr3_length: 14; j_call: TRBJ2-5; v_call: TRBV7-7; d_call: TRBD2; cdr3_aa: ASSLGTSGSGETQY
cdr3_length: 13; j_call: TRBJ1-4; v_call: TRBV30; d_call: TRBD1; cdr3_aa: AWSGGQGGEEKLF
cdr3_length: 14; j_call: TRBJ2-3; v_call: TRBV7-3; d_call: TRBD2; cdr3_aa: ASSFQAGSRTDTQY
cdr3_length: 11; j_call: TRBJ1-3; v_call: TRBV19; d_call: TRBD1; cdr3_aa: ARPGQAGNTIY
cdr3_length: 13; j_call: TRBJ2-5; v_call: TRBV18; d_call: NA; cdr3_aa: ASSPQQGFRETQY
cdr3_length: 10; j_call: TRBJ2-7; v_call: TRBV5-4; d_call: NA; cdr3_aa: ASSLVRDEQY
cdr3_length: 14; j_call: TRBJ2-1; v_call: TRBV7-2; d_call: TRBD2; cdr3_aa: ASSLSGGAYYNEQF
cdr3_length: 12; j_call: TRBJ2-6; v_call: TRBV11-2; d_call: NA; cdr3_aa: ASSLGAGANVLT
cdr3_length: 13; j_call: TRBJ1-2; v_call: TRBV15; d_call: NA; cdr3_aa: ATSRDLDPPGSYT
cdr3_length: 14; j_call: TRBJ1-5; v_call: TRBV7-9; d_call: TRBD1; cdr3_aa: ASSLGQGGASQPQH
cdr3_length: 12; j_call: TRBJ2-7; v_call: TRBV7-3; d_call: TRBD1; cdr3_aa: ASSAGGAVGEQY
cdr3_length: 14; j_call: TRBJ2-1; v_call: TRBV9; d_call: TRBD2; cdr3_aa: ASSVVSGGAVREQF
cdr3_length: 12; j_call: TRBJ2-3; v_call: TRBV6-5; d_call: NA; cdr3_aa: ASSLPIGTDTQY
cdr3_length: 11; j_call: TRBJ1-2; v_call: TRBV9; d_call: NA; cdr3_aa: ASSADSVGGYT
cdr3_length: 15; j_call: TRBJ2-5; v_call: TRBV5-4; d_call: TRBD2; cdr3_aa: ASSLAASGGAEETQY
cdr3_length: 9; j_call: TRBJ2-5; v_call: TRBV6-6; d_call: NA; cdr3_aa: ASSRAETQY
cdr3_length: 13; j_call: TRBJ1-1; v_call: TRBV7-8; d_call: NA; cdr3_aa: ASSLAPSTTTEAF
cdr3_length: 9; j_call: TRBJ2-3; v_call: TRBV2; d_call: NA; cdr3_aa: ASSTTQAQY
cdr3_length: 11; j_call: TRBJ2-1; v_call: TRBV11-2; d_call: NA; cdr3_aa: ASSLDTPNGQF
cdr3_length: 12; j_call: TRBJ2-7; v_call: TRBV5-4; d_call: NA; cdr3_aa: ASSPSGSSYEQY